Listed below are T cell receptor beta chains from one sample, sequenced in a study of T cell responses to AZD1222 COVID-19 vaccine. Generated by immunoSEQ multiplex PCR, the TCRdb table keeps only in-frame clones and is missing some. This sample carries 95,000 to 100,000 clones, more than 85% of them seen once, and the ten largest clones take approximately 15%. The source material was peripheral blood, sampled on day 0 of AZD1222 vaccination. These receptors originate from an adult in good health. CDR3s include the opening cysteine and the closing phenylalanine or tryptophan. A D gene is named only where the DNA matches it firmly. Rows give clone size only sometimes, using once, few, many, or a class for an expanded clone.

cdr3_nt cdr3_aa clone_size cdr3_length d_call j_call v_call
TGTGCCAGCAGTCCGGGGGGACAAACGGGAAACACCATATATTTT CASSPGGQTGNTIYF - 15 - TRBJ1-3 TRBV5-4
TGTGCCAGCAGCTCCCAAAAAGGGGGTCTTACCCTGACTCAGCCCCAGCATTTT CASSSQKGGLTLTQPQHF - 18 - TRBJ1-5 TRBV7-2
TGTGCCAGCAGCCCGGGACAGGACTATGGCTACACCTTC CASSPGQDYGYTF medium-sized 13 TRBD1 TRBJ1-2 TRBV11-2
TGTGCCAGCAGCTTAGCGCTAAGGGGATGGGGTGAAGCTTTCTTT CASSLALRGWGEAFF - 15 - TRBJ1-1 TRBV7-9
TGCGCCAGCAGTGATGGGGGTTGGGCTGAAGCTTTCTTT CASSDGGWAEAFF - 13 - TRBJ1-1 TRBV10-1
TGTGCCATCAGTGACCCACCTCTATCCTATAATTCACCCCTCCACTTT CAISDPPLSYNSPLHF - 16 - TRBJ1-6 TRBV10-3
TGTGCCACCAGTGATTCGGAACCGACAGGGGGAAATCACTATGGCTACACCTTC CATSDSEPTGGNHYGYTF - 18 TRBD1 TRBJ1-2 TRBV24-1
TGTGCCAGCTCACCACCGACGGGAGGGAACACCGGGGAGCTGTTTTTT CASSPPTGGNTGELFF few 16 TRBD2 TRBJ2-2 TRBV18
TGTGCCAGCAGTTACTCGAACGGAAATCAGCCCCAGCATTTT CASSYSNGNQPQHF once 14 - TRBJ1-5 TRBV6-6
TGTGCCAGCAGTAGGGAGGCGGGTCAGCCCCAGCATTTT CASSREAGQPQHF - 13 - TRBJ1-5 TRBV2